The 6 T cell receptor beta chains below come from one sample, sequenced in a study of metastatic and nonmetastatic thyroid tumors. All patients were treatment-naive before thyroid surgery. TCRdb re-called the PCR reads via MiXCR. The repertoire holds roughly 30,000 clones, with roughly 10% as singletons. What was sequenced was blood. These receptors were obtained from a female donor with papillary thyroid cancer or a benign thyroid nodule (not recorded which). Some clones in this sample may be carry-over from other donors' samples.

This clone occurred many times. The CDR3 DNA is TGTGCCAGTAGTAGTATCGATGGGACAGTCGTCACCACCCATGCAGATCAGCCCCAGCATTTT. The encoded protein is CASSSIDGTVVTTHADQPQHF. The genes are TRBV19 and TRBJ1-5; 7 positions agree with TRBD1. V lost 4 bases and J lost 5; bases outside the gene matches: 26. The CDR3 spans 21 residues. CDR1 is LNHDA and CDR2 is SQIVND in the germline V gene (reference sequence).

This clone was counted many times. The chain couples TRBV5-1 to TRBJ1-1, with 10 nucleotides matching TRBD1. The junction had 4 bases not matched to a gene; V was cut back by 4 bases and J by 4 bases. The germline V gene encodes CDR1 SGHRS and CDR2 YFSETQ. The CDR3 sequence is 14 residues long. CDR3 DNA: TGCGCCAGCAGCCCGGGACAGGGGAGCACTGAAGCTTTCTTT. Translating it yields CASSPGQGSTEAFF.

This clone rates as medium-sized. This chain connects TRBV6-4 to TRBJ1-6; 7 bases agree with TRBD1. The germline gives CDR1 MRHNA, CDR2 SNTAGT. V shed 5 bases and J 5 bases; nucleotides not matched to a gene: 6. The CDR3 has 15 amino acids. The CDR3 bases are TGTGCCAGCAGTTCCACCGGGACAGATAATTCACCCCTCCACTTT. Translation: CASSSTGTDNSPLHF.

This clone appeared many times. This chain uses TRBV6-2 or TRBV6-3 with TRBJ2-7; D call uncertain. This CDR3 is built from 12 residues. Trimming pared 2 bases from V and 3 bases from J, leaving 5 bases between. Germline V gene lookup returns CDR1 MNHEY and CDR2 SVGEGT. CDR3 bases: TGTGCCAGCAGTTACGCCATCTACGAGCAGTACTTC. Protein: CASSYAIYEQYF.

This clone was recorded at least ten times. The chain has TRBV18 and TRBJ1-2; D gene ambiguous. The CDR3 is 15 residues long. Trimming removed 2 bases at V and 1 base at J, with 11 bases between. Germline-derived CDR1 and CDR2 are KGHSH and LQKENI. The CDR3 nucleotides are TGTGCCAGCTCACCAGGAGAAGTGAATAACTATGGCTACACCTTC. Its protein product is CASSPGEVNNYGYTF. Complete variable domain (other parts from reference TRBV18 and TRBJ1-2): NAGVMQNPRHLVRRRGQEARLRCSPMKGHSHVYWYRQLPEEGLKFMVYLQKENIIDESGMPKERFSAEFPKEGPSILRIQQVVRGDSAAYFCASSPGEVNNYGYTFGSGTRLTVV.

This chain connects TRBV28 to TRBJ1-6; a possible D gene is TRBD1 (5 bases). The CDR3 has 15 residues. Germline assignment: CDR1 MDHEN and CDR2 SYDVKM. Trimming took 6 bases from V and 7 from J, leaving 16 bases between them. The CDR3, as DNA: TGTGCCAGCAGGCAGCGGGGGGACCGAAATTCACCCCTCCACTTT. This encodes CASRQRGDRNSPLHF. The full variable domain, rest sourced from reference TRBV28 and TRBJ1-6, is DVKVTQSSRYLVKRTGEKVFLECVQDMDHENMFWYRQDPGLGLRLIYFSYDVKMKEKGDIPEGYSVSREKKERFSLILESASTNQTSMYLCASRQRGDRNSPLHFGNGTRLTVT.